A selection of T cell receptor beta chains follows, all from one sample in a study of blood T cells in healthy people across ages. TCRdb ran MiXCR on the 5' RACE reads and lists one entry per CDR3 protein. The data contain 1.5 million to 2 million distinct CDR3 sequences, over 25% of them singletons. Source material: blood. Receptor source: a woman aged 25 to 45 in good health. Both conserved end residues are part of each CDR3. D genes are given only for firm matches. Some rows mark clone size as missing; the rest say once, few, many or name a class of expanded clone.

V: TRBV6-6
length: 11
D: -
J: TRBJ2-7
size: many
CDR3: CASTQGREQYF
DNA: TGTGCCAGCACCCAAGGGAGGGAGCAGTACTTC

V: TRBV20-1
length: 14
D: -
J: TRBJ2-3
size: few
CDR3: CSAKGLTDTDTQYF
DNA: TGCAGTGCGAAGGGACTTACAGACACAGATACGCAGTATTTT

V: TRBV4-2
length: 15
D: -
J: TRBJ2-2
size: -
CDR3: CASSQDTMNTGELFF
DNA: TGTGCCAGCAGCCAAGATACTATGAACACCGGGGAGCTGTTTTTT

V: TRBV15
length: 14
D: TRBD1
J: TRBJ1-5
size: few
CDR3: CATGTGTGYQPQHF
DNA: TGTGCCACCGGGACCGGGACAGGGTACCAGCCCCAGCATTTT

V: TRBV7-7
length: 17
D: -
J: TRBJ2-4
size: -
CDR3: CVSSLRKPQGAKNIQYF
DNA: TGTGTCAGCAGCTTGAGAAAACCCCAGGGAGCCAAAAACATTCAGTACTTC

V: TRBV6-6
length: 15
D: -
J: TRBJ2-1
size: few
CDR3: CASSYSWDTDNEQFF
DNA: TGTGCCAGCAGTTACTCTTGGGACACCGACAATGAGCAGTTCTTC

V: TRBV11-2
length: 13
D: -
J: TRBJ1-2
size: -
CDR3: CASSLDSTNGYTF
DNA: TGTGCCAGCAGCTTGGACTCTACGAACGGCTACACCTTC

V: TRBV4-2
length: 15
D: -
J: TRBJ1-3
size: -
CDR3: CASSQDNRVGNTIYF
DNA: TGTGCCAGCAGCCAAGATAACAGGGTTGGAAACACCATATATTTT

V: TRBV6-2/TRBV6-3
length: 13
D: -
J: TRBJ2-2
size: few
CDR3: CASSYANTGELFF
DNA: TGTGCCAGCAGTTACGCGAACACCGGGGAGCTGTTTTTT

V: TRBV29-1
length: 13
D: -
J: TRBJ1-2
size: many
CDR3: CSVSTGSRCGYTF
DNA: TGCAGCGTCAGTACAGGGTCTAGGTGTGGCTACACCTTC

V: TRBV20-1
length: 13
D: -
J: TRBJ2-7
size: many
CDR3: CSARTGEAYEQYF
DNA: TGCAGTGCTAGAACAGGAGAAGCCTACGAGCAGTACTTC

V: TRBV13
length: 12
D: -
J: TRBJ2-1
size: few
CDR3: CAKLDYHNEQFF
DNA: TGTGCCAAACTGGACTACCACAATGAGCAGTTCTTC

V: TRBV6-1
length: 15
D: -
J: TRBJ1-2
size: few
CDR3: CASSEMHQSSSGYTF
DNA: TGTGCCAGCAGTGAGATGCACCAGTCCTCCAGTGGCTACACCTTC

V: TRBV20-1
length: 13
D: -
J: TRBJ1-1
size: few
CDR3: CSARDTGWGEAFF
DNA: TGCAGTGCTAGAGATACGGGTTGGGGTGAAGCTTTCTTT

V: TRBV9
length: 15
D: -
J: TRBJ2-3
size: -
CDR3: CASSALPARIDTRYF
DNA: TGTGCCAGCAGCGCCCTGCCGGCAAGGATAGATACGCGGTATTTT

V: TRBV10-3
length: 14
D: -
J: TRBJ2-7
size: once
CDR3: CAIKTGSSYNEQYF
DNA: TGTGCCATCAAAACGGGGAGCTCCTACAATGAGCAGTACTTC

V: TRBV9
length: 15
D: -
J: TRBJ1-1
size: few
CDR3: CASSGAWGGGTEAFF
DNA: TGTGCCAGCAGCGGAGCATGGGGTGGAGGTACTGAAGCTTTCTTT

V: TRBV6-6
length: 15
D: TRBD1
J: TRBJ1-4
size: -
CDR3: CASSYRQGSPEKLFF
DNA: TGTGCCAGCAGCTATCGACAGGGGTCACCCGAAAAACTGTTTTTT

V: TRBV7-9
length: 17
D: TRBD2
J: TRBJ2-7
size: many
CDR3: CASSEDLGLAFSYEQYF
DNA: TGTGCCAGCAGCGAGGACTTAGGACTAGCCTTCTCCTACGAGCAGTACTTC

V: TRBV3-1
length: 15
D: -
J: TRBJ1-1
size: few
CDR3: CANSQAKSRYTEAFF
DNA: TGTGCCAACAGCCAGGCAAAATCTAGGTACACTGAAGCTTTCTTT

V: TRBV5-1
length: 11
D: -
J: TRBJ1-5
size: many
CDR3: CASWENQPQHF
DNA: TGCGCCAGCTGGGAGAATCAGCCCCAGCATTTT

V: TRBV5-5
length: 16
D: -
J: TRBJ1-5
size: few
CDR3: CASSPRDLRSDQPQHF
DNA: TGTGCCAGCAGCCCCCGGGACCTAAGATCGGATCAGCCCCAGCATTTT

V: TRBV13
length: 16
D: -
J: TRBJ2-3
size: -
CDR3: CASSFQRFSSTDTQYF
DNA: TGTGCCAGCAGCTTCCAGCGGTTTTCTAGCACAGATACGCAGTATTTT

V: TRBV2
length: 15
D: TRBD1
J: TRBJ2-4
size: few
CDR3: CASSQTGAPKNIQYF
DNA: TGTGCCAGCAGCCAGACAGGGGCCCCCAAAAACATTCAGTACTTC

V: TRBV29-1
length: 12
D: -
J: TRBJ2-4
size: many
CDR3: CSVGPGLNIQYF
DNA: TGCAGCGTTGGTCCAGGGTTGAACATTCAGTACTTC

V: TRBV20-1
length: 16
D: TRBD2
J: TRBJ2-5
size: many
CDR3: CSAYLPSGAHPGTQYF
DNA: TGCAGTGCTTATCTACCTAGCGGGGCCCACCCGGGGACCCAGTACTTC

V: TRBV2
length: 16
D: TRBD1
J: TRBJ2-1
size: -
CDR3: CASSDSGTDIYNEQFF
DNA: TGTGCCAGCAGTGATTCCGGGACAGACATTTACAATGAGCAGTTCTTC

V: TRBV18
length: 12
D: -
J: TRBJ2-1
size: many
CDR3: CASSPRDDEQFF
DNA: TGTGCCAGCTCACCAAGGGACGATGAGCAGTTCTTC

V: TRBV12-3/TRBV12-4
length: 15
D: TRBD2
J: TRBJ2-1
size: few
CDR3: CASSPGTSGRSEQFF
DNA: TGTGCCAGCAGTCCCGGGACTAGCGGGAGGAGTGAGCAGTTCTTC

V: TRBV11-1
length: 14
D: -
J: TRBJ2-4
size: few
CDR3: CASSFLGKGNIQYF
DNA: TGTGCCAGCAGCTTCCTCGGGAAGGGGAACATTCAGTACTTC

V: TRBV10-3
length: 13
D: -
J: TRBJ1-1
size: -
CDR3: CAISDRGNTEAFF
DNA: TGTGCCATCAGTGACAGGGGGAACACTGAAGCTTTCTTT

V: TRBV11-1
length: 13
D: -
J: TRBJ1-5
size: few
CDR3: CASSENREQPQHF
DNA: TGTGCCAGCAGCGAAAACAGGGAACAGCCCCAGCATTTT

V: TRBV4-2
length: 15
D: -
J: TRBJ2-5
size: -
CDR3: CVSSQGSEGAETQYF
DNA: TGTGTCAGCAGCCAAGGTTCGGAGGGGGCAGAGACCCAGTACTTC

V: TRBV7-9
length: 14
D: TRBD1
J: TRBJ1-2
size: -
CDR3: CASSHTGVEYGYTF
DNA: TGTGCCAGCAGTCATACAGGGGTCGAATATGGCTACACCTTC

V: TRBV4-3
length: 14
D: -
J: TRBJ1-1
size: -
CDR3: CASSPSRDLYEAFF
DNA: TGCGCCAGCAGCCCGTCCCGGGACCTTTATGAAGCTTTCTTT

V: TRBV5-1
length: 15
D: -
J: TRBJ2-3
size: -
CDR3: CASSSMAGSTDTQYF
DNA: TGCGCCAGCAGCTCAATGGCGGGTTCCACAGATACGCAGTATTTT

V: TRBV5-6
length: 16
D: TRBD2
J: TRBJ2-1
size: -
CDR3: CAAGGGTGGPYNEQFF
DNA: TGTGCTGCGGGGGGGGGAACGGGAGGACCATACAATGAGCAGTTCTTC

V: TRBV10-3
length: 15
D: -
J: TRBJ2-7
size: few
CDR3: CAISAGGRNSYEQYF
DNA: TGTGCCATCAGTGCAGGGGGGCGCAACTCCTACGAGCAGTACTTC

V: TRBV5-1
length: 12
D: -
J: TRBJ1-1
size: few
CDR3: CASRTPNTEAFF
DNA: TGCGCCAGCAGGACACCGAACACTGAAGCTTTCTTT

V: TRBV20-1
length: 17
D: TRBD2
J: TRBJ2-1
size: few
CDR3: CSARGGTSGTAYNEQFF
DNA: TGCAGTGCTAGAGGGGGGACTAGCGGGACCGCCTACAATGAGCAGTTCTTC

V: TRBV7-2
length: 15
D: -
J: TRBJ1-2
size: -
CDR3: CASSFSGGQGYGYTF
DNA: TGTGCCAGCAGCTTCAGCGGGGGGCAAGGCTATGGCTACACCTTC

V: TRBV2
length: 11
D: -
J: TRBJ2-3
size: -
CDR3: CAGLDMNTQYF
DNA: TGTGCCGGGCTAGATATGAATACGCAGTATTTT

V: TRBV20-1
length: 12
D: -
J: TRBJ2-7
size: few
CDR3: CSASAQYYEQYF
DNA: TGCAGTGCTAGCGCTCAGTACTACGAGCAGTACTTC

V: TRBV6-1
length: 15
D: TRBD1
J: TRBJ1-6
size: -
CDR3: CASIEFGTGNSPLHF
DNA: TGTGCCAGCATCGAGTTCGGGACAGGGAATTCACCCCTCCACTTT

V: TRBV7-9
length: 15
D: -
J: TRBJ2-7
size: -
CDR3: CASSQSGGNSYEQYF
DNA: TGTGCCAGCAGCCAGAGTGGAGGGAACTCCTACGAGCAGTACTTC

V: TRBV10-3
length: 13
D: -
J: TRBJ1-1
size: few
CDR3: CAISESQWTEAFF
DNA: TGTGCCATCAGTGAGTCGCAATGGACTGAAGCTTTCTTT

V: TRBV29-1
length: 15
D: TRBD2
J: TRBJ2-7
size: many
CDR3: CSVDRGMPGGGEQYF
DNA: TGCAGCGTTGACCGCGGCATGCCGGGGGGAGGCGAGCAGTACTTC

V: TRBV7-2
length: 17
D: TRBD1
J: TRBJ2-3
size: many
CDR3: CASSEQGTGGGTDTQYF
DNA: TGTGCCAGCAGCGAACAAGGGACAGGGGGAGGCACAGATACGCAGTATTTT

V: TRBV6-6
length: 14
D: TRBD1
J: TRBJ2-3
size: -
CDR3: CASSPQGHTDTQYF
DNA: TGTGCCAGCAGCCCACAGGGGCACACAGATACGCAGTATTTT

V: TRBV7-2
length: 14
D: -
J: TRBJ2-7
size: -
CDR3: CASSPRQSDYEQYF
DNA: TGTGCCAGCAGCCCGCGACAGTCCGACTACGAGCAGTACTTC

V: TRBV7-3
length: 16
D: -
J: TRBJ2-5
size: few
CDR3: CASSRFSRDSQETQYF
DNA: TGTGCCAGCAGCCGTTTCTCCCGGGACTCCCAAGAGACCCAGTACTTC

V: TRBV20-1
length: 14
D: -
J: TRBJ2-7
size: -
CDR3: CSARDPRGSYEQYF
DNA: TGCAGTGCTAGAGATCCCAGGGGTTCCTACGAGCAGTACTTC

V: TRBV18
length: 15
D: -
J: TRBJ2-7
size: -
CDR3: CASSPRGSLSYEQYF
DNA: TGTGCCAGCTCACCACGGGGCAGTTTGTCCTACGAGCAGTACTTC

V: TRBV5-1
length: 14
D: TRBD1
J: TRBJ2-7
size: many
CDR3: CASSLGGQGSEQYF
DNA: TGCGCCAGCAGCTTGGGCGGACAGGGCTCCGAGCAGTACTTC

V: TRBV20-1
length: 13
D: -
J: TRBJ1-1
size: many
CDR3: CSARDTVNTEAFF
DNA: TGCAGTGCTAGAGATACGGTCAACACTGAAGCTTTCTTT